These 10 T cell receptor beta chains were all obtained from the same sample, sequenced in a study of shared clonotypes between healthy human individuals. The table came from immunoSEQ multiplex PCR; TCRdb's copy has only in-frame clones and leaves some out. Of approximately 2,300,000 clones listed, just under 95% were seen once; the top ten hold around 0.4%. The specimen sequenced was naive CD4+ T cells from PBMCs. The subset: CD45RA+ positively selected. The receptors come from a man aged 18 to 29 in good health. Some clones in this sample may be carry-over from other donors' samples.

This chain links TRBV5-1 with TRBJ2-7, with 8 bases matching TRBD2. Per the germline V gene, CDR1 is SGHRS and CDR2 is YFSETQ. J lost 1 base, V lost 0 bases, and 6 bases had no gene match. The CDR3 spans 16 residues. CDR3 region: CASSLATGLASYEQYF. As DNA, the CDR3 is TGCGCCAGCAGCTTGGCCACTGGACTAGCATCCTACGAGCAGTACTTC.

V and J are TRBV11-2 and TRBJ1-2; a weak D match, TRBD1 (6 bases). The germline gives CDR1 SGHAT, CDR2 FQNNGV. V was trimmed by 5 bases and J by 4 bases, leaving 23 bases between them. There are 17 residues in the CDR3. The CDR3 reads CASSHYRPAGESYGYTF. Here the CDR3 DNA reads TGTGCCAGCAGCCATTACCGACCTGCAGGGGAAAGCTATGGCTACACCTTC.

V and J are TRBV2 and TRBJ2-7; D is possibly TRBD1 (6 bases). V dropped 4 bases and J dropped 4 bases, with 17 bases sitting between them. Per the germline V gene, CDR1 is SNHLY and CDR2 is FYNNEI. The CDR3 loop spans 15 amino acids. The DNA for the CDR3 is TGTGCCAGCAGTGTCTCCGGGACAAGTATTTACGAGCAGTACTTC. Translating gives CASSVSGTSIYEQYF.

The rearrangement joins TRBV11-2 to TRBJ1-1, with 10 bases identical to TRBD1. The CDR3 loop spans 14 amino acids. CDR1 SGHAT and CDR2 FQNNGV come from the germline V gene. With V trimmed by 2 bases and J by 10 bases, 7 bases remained unmatched. The DNA of the CDR3 is TGTGCCAGCAGCTTATCGGCCGGGACAGGGGTAGCTTTCTTT. As protein: CASSLSAGTGVAFF.

This chain joins TRBV7-9 and TRBJ2-1; a weak D match, TRBD2 (6 bases). Germline V gene data show CDR1 as SEHNR and CDR2 as FQNEAQ (reference sequence). This CDR3 comprises 15 residues. The germline V and J ends were trimmed by 0 bases and 12 bases, with 18 bases remaining between them. This CDR3 is CASSLARSGALRQFF. The CDR3 bases are TGTGCCAGCAGCTTAGCGAGGTCGGGAGCATTAAGGCAGTTCTTC.

The J gene is TRBJ2-5, the V gene TRBV18; D call uncertain. Trimming took 8 bases from V and 2 from J, leaving 3 bases between them. The CDR3 is made up of 10 amino acids. Germline V gene data show CDR1 as KGHSH and CDR2 as LQKENI. The DNA of the CDR3 is TGTGCCAGCGGACAAGAGACCCAGTACTTC. Residues: CASGQETQYF.

This clone occurred once. The rearrangement links TRBV28 to TRBJ2-1; D may match TRBD1 or TRBD2 (5 bases each). Germline CDR1 is MDHEN and CDR2 is SYDVKM. This CDR3 region has 16 residues. Trimming took off 8 bases at V and 3 bases at J, with 20 bases between the two ends. This chain's CDR3 is CASAKGDSLGYNEQFF. DNA for the CDR3: TGTGCCAGCGCGAAGGGAGACAGCCTAGGCTACAATGAGCAGTTCTTC.

In this sample, this clone turned up once. The chain combines TRBV7-9 with TRBJ2-5, with D possibly matching TRBD2 (5 bases). This CDR3 is 15 amino acids long. The ends were cut back, 5 bases at V and 4 bases at J, with 17 bases in the middle. CDR1 and CDR2 from the germline V gene are SEHNR and FQNEAQ (reference sequence). CDR3 sequence: CASSRREKGRETQYF. CDR3 sequence (DNA): TGTGCCAGCAGCAGACGGGAAAAGGGCCGAGAGACCCAGTACTTC.

The rearrangement uses TRBV28 and TRBJ2-5; D could derive from TRBD1 or TRBD2 (5 bases each). Germline V lookup: CDR1 MDHEN, CDR2 SYDVKM. The CDR3 has 15 residues. V lost 3 bases, J lost 1 base, and 12 bases lay in between. This CDR3 reads CASSFPGPGQETQYF. The CDR3, as DNA: TGTGCCAGCAGTTTTCCGGGACCGGGCCAAGAGACCCAGTACTTC.

This clone was seen a single time. V usage is TRBV6-1 and J usage is TRBJ1-6, with D possibly being TRBD1 (6 bases). Per germline, CDR1 MNHNS and CDR2 SASEGT. The CDR3 extends over 14 amino acids. The V and J ends lost 3 bases and 13 bases respectively, with 16 bases between them. The DNA for the CDR3 is TGTGCCAGCAGTGACCGACAGGCTCCTTCGCCCCTCCACTTT. This gives the protein CASSDRQAPSPLHF.